This TCR beta chain was sequenced for a study of blood T cell repertoires in COVID-19. This clone was observed once. Trimming pared 0 bases from V and 11 bases from J, leaving 17 bases between. Germline V gives CDR1 MNHEY, CDR2 SVGAGI. The CDR3 spans 16 residues. As processed by the authors: Estimation of nucleated cell counts was performed using reference gene primer amplification. Produced via immunoSEQ multiplex PCR; TCRdb's table is partial and in-frame only. V, J and clone size were drawn from that table, and D and trimming were deduced from the DNA. The sample shows about 200,000 clones, 85% of them seen only once.

The clonotype originates from a woman older than 75 with acute or convalescent COVID-19. Specimen: peripheral blood. This chain joins TRBV6-5 and TRBJ1-6, with TRBD1 as a possible D gene (5 bases). CDR3 region: CASSYSRYLGLAPLHF. The CDR3 nucleotides read TGTGCCAGCAGTTACTCGAGATATCTGGGACTTGCACCCCTCCACTTT.